Listed below are T cell receptor beta chains from one sample, sequenced in a study of Graves' ophthalmopathy and Graves' hyperthyroidism. In TCRdb, the multiplex PCR reads were re-called with MiXCR into one record per CDR3 protein. The data hold around 470,000 distinct CDR3 sequences, with around 14% observed a single time. Sequenced input: blood. The receptors shown here come from a woman in her twenties or thirties with Graves' ophthalmopathy. Both conserved end residues are part of each CDR3. Each record gives: CDR3 length, D gene, V gene, J gene, clone size, CDR3 DNA, CDR3 protein. The D gene is left open where the match is weak. Only some rows state a clone size, as once, few, many or a class for expanded clones.

CDR3 length: 13
D gene: .
V gene: TRBV7-9
J gene: TRBJ2-2
clone size: .
CDR3 DNA: TGTGCCAGCAGCTTACCACTAGTCGGGGAGCTGTTTTTT
CDR3 protein: CASSLPLVGELFF

CDR3 length: 12
D gene: .
V gene: TRBV12-5
J gene: TRBJ1-5
clone size: many
CDR3 DNA: TGTGCTAGTGGTTTGATGGGTCAGCCCCAGCATTTT
CDR3 protein: CASGLMGQPQHF

CDR3 length: 13
D gene: .
V gene: TRBV3-1
J gene: TRBJ2-5
clone size: many
CDR3 DNA: TGTGCCAGCAGCCCCGAGGCCGAAGAGACCCAGTACTTC
CDR3 protein: CASSPEAEETQYF

CDR3 length: 13
D gene: TRBD2
V gene: TRBV20-1
J gene: TRBJ2-5
clone size: once
CDR3 DNA: TGCAGTGCCCTCGGGACTAGCCCCGAGACCCAGTACTTC
CDR3 protein: CSALGTSPETQYF

CDR3 length: 15
D gene: TRBD1
V gene: TRBV10-1
J gene: TRBJ1-1
clone size: once
CDR3 DNA: TGCGCCAGCAGTGAGAGTACAGGGGGTGGCACTGAAGCTTGCTTT
CDR3 protein: CASSESTGGGTEACF

CDR3 length: 15
D gene: TRBD1
V gene: TRBV11-2
J gene: TRBJ1-2
clone size: many
CDR3 DNA: TGTGCCAGCAGCTCTTTACGGGACAGCTTCTATGGCTACACCTTC
CDR3 protein: CASSSLRDSFYGYTF

CDR3 length: 16
D gene: .
V gene: TRBV6-1
J gene: TRBJ1-5
clone size: many
CDR3 DNA: TGTGCCAGCAGTGCTAGGACGGCTAATAGCAATCAGCCCCAGCATTTT
CDR3 protein: CASSARTANSNQPQHF

CDR3 length: 15
D gene: .
V gene: TRBV4-1
J gene: TRBJ1-1
clone size: .
CDR3 DNA: TGCGCCAGCAGCCAAGATGCCGGAGTGAACACTGAAGCTTTCTTT
CDR3 protein: CASSQDAGVNTEAFF

CDR3 length: 13
D gene: .
V gene: TRBV12-3/TRBV12-4
J gene: TRBJ1-2
clone size: many
CDR3 DNA: TGTGCCAGCAGTTTGGCTTCTAACTATGGCTACACCTTC
CDR3 protein: CASSLASNYGYTF

CDR3 length: 14
D gene: TRBD1
V gene: TRBV27
J gene: TRBJ1-2
clone size: many
CDR3 DNA: TGTGCCAGCAGTGCTTCAGGGGGTTTCTATGGCTACACCTTC
CDR3 protein: CASSASGGFYGYTF

CDR3 length: 16
D gene: TRBD2
V gene: TRBV6-2/TRBV6-3
J gene: TRBJ2-5
clone size: many
CDR3 DNA: TGTGCCAGCAGTTCCGGACTAGCGGGAGGTAAAGAGACCCAGTACTTC
CDR3 protein: CASSSGLAGGKETQYF

CDR3 length: 16
D gene: .
V gene: TRBV7-2
J gene: TRBJ2-7
clone size: many
CDR3 DNA: TGTGCCAGCAGCTTAGCTCCAGGGCTCAGATCCTACGAGCAGTACTTC
CDR3 protein: CASSLAPGLRSYEQYF

CDR3 length: 15
D gene: .
V gene: TRBV15
J gene: TRBJ2-7
clone size: .
CDR3 DNA: TGTGCCACCAGCAGAGCGCGGGCTCAAGCCTACGAGCAGTACTTC
CDR3 protein: CATSRARAQAYEQYF

CDR3 length: 14
D gene: TRBD1
V gene: TRBV28
J gene: TRBJ2-7
clone size: few
CDR3 DNA: TGTGCCAGCAGTTCGACAGGGTTAATCGACGAGCAGTACTTC
CDR3 protein: CASSSTGLIDEQYF

CDR3 length: 16
D gene: .
V gene: TRBV20-1
J gene: TRBJ2-4
clone size: many
CDR3 DNA: TGCAGTGTCGGGTCCAGGGCGGCACTAGCCAAAAACATTCAGTACTTC
CDR3 protein: CSVGSRAALAKNIQYF

CDR3 length: 15
D gene: .
V gene: TRBV12-3/TRBV12-4
J gene: TRBJ1-5
clone size: few
CDR3 DNA: TGTGCCAGCAGTTATGCCGGGCGTAGCAATCAGCCCCAGCATTTT
CDR3 protein: CASSYAGRSNQPQHF